Each of the 32 T cell receptor beta chains below was sequenced from the same sample in a study of blood T cells in healthy people across ages. The use of a sample-barcoded 5' primer and a J-beta primer mix characterized a second PCR of about 6 to 12 cycles. TCRdb recomputed calls from the 5' RACE reads with MiXCR, one row per CDR3 protein. The sample yields 850,000 or so distinct CDR3 sequences, about 30% seen once. Input material: blood. Every receptor here comes from a woman over 75 in good health.

Turning to this clonotype: A read error may be the cause here, since a much bigger clone is one base away. The chain combines TRBV4-3 with TRBJ2-7; 9 nucleotides match TRBD2. The CDR3 consists of 15 residues. Germline CDR1 LGHNA, CDR2 YSLEER. The J segment lost 7 bases and the V segment lost 2 bases, leaving 9 bases of the junction unmatched. This chain's CDR3 is CASSQTSGGPYEQYF. For the CDR3, the DNA is TGCGCCAGCAGCCAAACGAGCGGGGGGCCGTATGAGCAGTACTTC.

This clonotype was detected only a few times. The V call is TRBV19, the J call TRBJ1-2; D perhaps matches TRBD1 (5 bases). Trimming left V 6 bases short and J 8 bases short, with 7 bases between. The CDR3 spans 10 residues. The V gene's germline CDR1 is LNHDA and CDR2 SQIVND (reference sequence). This CDR3 is CASRGRGYTF. In DNA form, the CDR3 reads TGTGCCAGTAGGGGGCGAGGCTACACCTTC.

This clonotype was found many times. The chain is built from TRBV24-1 and TRBJ2-1; D not certain. V was clipped by 9 bases and J by 8 bases, with 10 bases between them. The CDR3 covers 11 residues. CDR1 and CDR2 (germline): KGHDR, SFDVKD. The CDR3 region has the DNA TGTGCCACCTCCACATCCTATGAGCAGTTCTTC. It codes for CATSTSYEQFF.

This rearrangement joins TRBV6-1 to TRBJ2-7; a possible D gene is TRBD2 (5 bases). CDR1 is MNHNS and CDR2 is SASEGT in the germline V gene. CDR3 length: 14 amino acids. The V and J ends lost 7 bases and 0 bases respectively, with 13 bases between them. The CDR3 coding sequence is TGTGCCAGCATGGGCCAGGAGGTCTCCTACGAGCAGTACTTC. Translating gives CASMGQEVSYEQYF.

In the case of this clonotype: Since a much larger clone is just one base distant, this may be a read error. The chain employs TRBV6-2 or TRBV6-3 and TRBJ2-1, with unresolved D. CDR3 length equals 14 residues. The germline V gene encodes CDR1 MNHEY and CDR2 SVGEGT. V lost 2 bases and J 12 bases, leaving 17 bases between the germline ends. CDR3 residues: CASSYLNLVPGQFF. CDR3 in DNA: TGTGCCAGCAGTTACCTCAACCTAGTCCCAGGGCAGTTCTTC.

This clonotype has at least ten counts. This sequence joins TRBV18 and TRBJ2-5; either TRBD1 or TRBD2 may supply D (5 bases each). Germline lookup yields CDR1 KGHSH and CDR2 LQKENI. This CDR3 spans 14 amino acids. V lost 4 bases and J 2 bases, leaving 11 bases between the germline ends. CDR3 region: CASSRPGRQETQYF. CDR3 nucleotide sequence: TGTGCCAGCTCACGACCGGGACGGCAAGAGACCCAGTACTTC.

This clonotype was counted many times. The chain recombines TRBV24-1 with TRBJ2-6; the match to TRBD1 covers 9 bases. CDR3 size: 16 residues. V was clipped by 4 bases and J by 2 bases; unmatched bases: 2. The germline gives CDR1 KGHDR, CDR2 SFDVKD. DNA of the CDR3: TGTGCCACCAGTGAGGGACAGGGAACTGGGGCCAACGTCCTGACTTTC. This codes for CATSEGQGTGANVLTF.

Note on this clonotype: The junction and the germline gene differ at one end; a read error may be behind it. The chain combines TRBV7-2 with TRBJ2-5; TRBD1 agrees at 9 bases. The CDR3 runs 15 residues. Germline V gene sequence: CDR1 SGHTA, CDR2 FQGNSA. In DNA, the CDR3 is TGTGCCAGCAGCTTAGGGACAGGGGACCAAGAGACCCCGTACTTC. It specifies CASSLGTGDQETPYF.

This clonotype was observed a handful of times. The CDR3 DNA reads TGCAGTGCTAGTACCAGAGCGAACACCGGGGAGCTGTTTTTT. Its translation: CSASTRANTGELFF. The chain joins TRBV20-1 to TRBJ2-2; D is unresolved. V was trimmed by 3 bases and J by 0 bases, leaving 8 bases between them. The V gene's germline CDR1 is DFQATT and CDR2 SNEGSKA (reference sequence). The CDR3 contains 14 residues.

At least ten counts were recorded for this clonotype. The genes are TRBV7-2 and TRBJ1-3; D unclear. Trimming cost V 1 base and J 4 bases, with 8 bases left between them. CDR1 and CDR2 (germline): SGHTA, FQGNSA. CDR3 size: 14 residues. In DNA form, the CDR3 reads TGTGCCAGCAGCTTAGAGCATCTCGGAAACACCATATATTTT. Translated: CASSLEHLGNTIYF. Complete variable domain (other parts from reference TRBV7-2 and TRBJ1-3): GAGVSQSPSNKVTEKGKDVELRCDPISGHTALYWYRQSLGQGLEFLIYFQGNSAPDKSGLPSDRFSAERTGGSVSTLTIQRTQQEDSAVYLCASSLEHLGNTIYFGEGSWLTVV.

The count of this clonotype is one. A read error may be the cause here, since a much bigger clone is one base away. The chain joins TRBV7-8 to TRBJ2-1; 7 bases align to TRBD1. There are 15 residues in the CDR3. Germline loops: CDR1 SGHVS, CDR2 FQNEAQ. With V trimmed by 4 bases and J by 13 bases, 16 bases remained unmatched. The CDR3 DNA is TGTGCCAGCAGCTCCATAGGACAGGTCAAAGAGACCCAGTTCTTC. It translates to CASSSIGQVKETQFF. Looking up the rest from reference TRBV7-8 and TRBJ2-1 gives the full variable domain: GAGVSQSPRYKVAKRGQDVALRCDPISGHVSLFWYQQALGQGPEFLTYFQNEAQLDKSGLPSDRFFAERPEGSVSTLKIQRTQQEDSAVYLCASSSIGQVKETQFFGPGTRLTVL.

Details on this clonotype: At one end the junction does not follow the germline gene, possibly because of a read error. The rearrangement links TRBV6-2 or TRBV6-3 to TRBJ1-1; no definite D call. This CDR3 is built from 17 residues. The germline gives CDR1 MNHEY, CDR2 SVGEGT. As DNA, the CDR3 is TGTACCAGCACCCCCTCGGGGAGGGAAGAGAGGAACATTGAAGCTTTCTTT. It codes for CTSTPSGREERNIEAFF.

This clonotype was counted between two and nine times. The V gene is TRBV10-1, the J gene TRBJ1-6; 7 nucleotides align to TRBD1. CDR1 WNHNN and CDR2 SYGVQD come from the germline V gene (reference sequence). V was clipped by 5 bases and J by 8 bases; unmatched bases: 12. This CDR3 comprises 16 residues. CDR3 in amino acids: CASSRQGSGGDSPLHF. The CDR3 DNA reads TGCGCCAGCAGTCGACAGGGATCCGGAGGAGATTCACCCCTCCACTTT.

Regarding this clonotype: A read error may produce the germline difference seen at one junction end. The chain recombines TRBV29-1 with TRBJ2-2; either TRBD1 or TRBD2 may supply D (5 bases each). The CDR3 is 11 residues long. Germline CDR1 is SQVTM and CDR2 is ANQGSEA. The CDR3 DNA follows: TGTTCAGGGCGGGACACCGGGGAGCTGTTTTTT. Translation gives CSGRDTGELFF.

This clonotype was recorded at least ten times. This CDR3 reads CATSDFQVNEQFF. DNA of the CDR3: TGTGCCACCAGTGATTTCCAGGTGAATGAGCAGTTCTTC. The chain has TRBV24-1 and TRBJ2-1; no firm D call. The CDR3 runs to 13 residues. Germline V CDR1 and CDR2: KGHDR, SFDVKD. Between the trimmed V and J ends, which lost 1 base and 7 bases, there was a span of 7 bases.

The chain employs TRBV10-3 and TRBJ2-1; 10 bases match TRBD2. CDR1 and CDR2 (germline): ENHRY, SYGVKD. The CDR3 loop spans 16 amino acids. Losses at the gene ends were 4 bases for V and 1 base for J; bases not matched to a gene: 4. This chain's CDR3 is CAISALAGNSYNEQFF. For the CDR3, the DNA is TGTGCCATCAGTGCACTAGCGGGGAATTCCTACAATGAGCAGTTCTTC.

With regard to this clonotype: A much bigger clone sits one base away, suggesting this may be a read error. V is TRBV5-6 and J is TRBJ2-6; TRBD1 or TRBD2 may be the D gene (5 bases each). Germline V gene sequence: CDR1 SGHDT, CDR2 YYEEEE. The CDR3 runs 16 residues. The CDR3 loop reads CASSPLQGPGASVLTF. DNA of the CDR3: TGTGCCAGCAGCCCACTACAAGGGCCCGGGGCCAGCGTCCTGACTTTC.

Remarks on this clonotype: This may come from a read error, since a much larger clone is one base off. The J gene is TRBJ2-7, the V gene TRBV28; D is undetermined. The J call may be incorrect, as the DNA end agrees better with TRBJ2-5. CDR3 length: 13 amino acids. Germline V CDR1 and CDR2: MDHEN, SYDVKM. This CDR3 is CASSFYEQATQYF. The CDR3 bases are TGTGCCAGCAGTTTTTACGAGCAAGCGACCCAGTACTTC.

This clonotype was counted only a few times. The rearrangement uses TRBV7-9 and TRBJ1-1; perhaps TRBD1 as D (6 bases). The CDR3 is made up of 16 amino acids. V gave up 4 bases and J gave up 4 bases, with 19 bases separating them. Germline CDR1 is SEHNR and CDR2 is FQNEAQ (reference sequence). The CDR3 DNA reads TGTGCCAGCAGCTCGGGGGCCTTAAGTGTGGGCACTGAAGCTTTCTTT. This gives the protein CASSSGALSVGTEAFF.

V and J are TRBV29-1 and TRBJ2-4; D uncertain. Germline V gene sequence: CDR1 SQVTM, CDR2 ANQGSEA. The CDR3 contains 12 residues. Trimming pared 0 bases from V and 10 bases from J, leaving 10 bases between. CDR3 DNA sequence: TGCAGCGTTGAAGATAAGGTCAGGATTCAGTACTTC. Protein: CSVEDKVRIQYF.

The chain employs TRBV19 and TRBJ2-1; 9 positions agree with TRBD2. The CDR3 is 15 residues long. Germline V CDR1 and CDR2: LNHDA, SQIVND (reference sequence). Trimming removed 6 bases from V and 3 bases from J; junction bases left unmatched: 6. The CDR3 region is CASSAGGLIYNEQFF. CDR3 nucleotide sequence: TGTGCCAGTAGCGCGGGGGGGCTAATCTACAATGAGCAGTTCTTC.

This clonotype showed up just a few times. Germline and junction disagree at one end, which may indicate a read error. V is TRBV5-1 and J is TRBJ1-2; no reliable D call. Per germline, CDR1 SGHRS and CDR2 YFSETQ. There are 13 residues in the CDR3. The chain's CDR3 is CASSLDTNCGYTF. The DNA for the CDR3 is TGCGCCAGCAGCTTGGACACGAACTGTGGCTACACCTTC.

The chain recombines TRBV24-1 with TRBJ2-5; D unresolved. Germline values: CDR1 KGHDR, CDR2 SFDVKD. This CDR3 spans 16 amino acids. V lost 0 bases and J lost 1, with 11 bases in between. In DNA, the CDR3 is TGTGCCACCAGTGATTTGGCCCCTAACCTCCAAGAGACCCAGTACTTC. Protein: CATSDLAPNLQETQYF.

In this sample, this clonotype turned up many times. The chain has TRBV20-1 and TRBJ1-2; 7 bases are a match to TRBD1. J gave up 8 bases and V 6 bases, and 15 bases lay outside the gene matches. The germline V gene has CDR1 DFQATT and CDR2 SNEGSKA (reference sequence). CDR3 length equals 14 residues. CDR3 coding DNA: TGCAGTGCCTACCCCCCCGACAGGGACTCGGGCTACACCTTC. Translated, it gives CSAYPPDRDSGYTF.

This clonotype was detected a few times. The chain has TRBV15 and TRBJ2-7; D is perhaps TRBD1 or TRBD2 (5 bases each). V was trimmed by 4 bases and J by 7 bases, leaving 20 bases between them. The CDR3 totals 15 residues. CDR1 is LNHNV and CDR2 is YYDKDF in the germline V gene (reference sequence). This chain's CDR3 is CATSMGTGSYNEQYF. CDR3 DNA: TGTGCCACCAGCATGGGGACCGGCTCCTACAATGAGCAGTACTTC.

This clonotype appeared a single time. This chain joins TRBV12-3 or TRBV12-4 and TRBJ2-1; weak D call: TRBD2 (5 bases). Trimming removed 7 bases from V and 5 bases from J, with 9 bases in between. The CDR3 sequence is 12 residues long. The CDR3 DNA is TGTGCCAGCACGGGATCCCACAATGAGCAGTTCTTC. It yields the protein CASTGSHNEQFF.

Ten or more counts support this clonotype. V gene TRBV7-2 combines with J gene TRBJ1-2; TRBD1 is a possible D gene (5 bases). CDR3 length equals 17 residues. CDR1 is SGHTA and CDR2 is FQGNSA in the germline V gene. V was cut by 5 bases and J by 3 bases, with 22 bases left in between. The CDR3 sequence: CASSGMGTLFGDYGYTF. For the CDR3, the DNA is TGTGCCAGCAGCGGCATGGGGACCCTATTCGGCGACTATGGCTACACCTTC.

This clonotype was detected many times. The chain carries TRBV4-3 and TRBJ1-5; D gene ambiguous. V lost 0 bases, J lost 1 base, and 13 bases lay in between. Germline V gives CDR1 LGHNA, CDR2 YSLEER. The CDR3 is 17 amino acids. The chain's CDR3 is CASSQEPHRVSNQPQHF. CDR3 coding DNA: TGCGCCAGCAGCCAAGAACCTCACCGTGTAAGCAATCAGCCCCAGCATTTT.

This clonotype was seen only a few times. The chain links TRBV11-2 to TRBJ1-6; no clear D gene. The germline V and J ends were trimmed by 4 bases and 8 bases, with 12 bases remaining between them. The germline gives CDR1 SGHAT, CDR2 FQNNGV. The CDR3 is 14 amino acids. In nucleotides, the CDR3 is TGTGCCAGCAGCTCGCAAAAAAACGATTCACCCCTCCACTTT. Amino acids: CASSSQKNDSPLHF.

In its sample, this clonotype was seen once. This rearrangement joins TRBV5-1 to TRBJ2-1, with 8 bases fitting TRBD2. The CDR3 runs to 16 residues. With V trimmed by 3 bases and J by 12 bases, 17 bases remained unmatched. The germline CDR1 and CDR2 sequences are SGHRS and YFSETQ. CDR3 residues: CASSSGTSSSYNRQFF. CDR3 bases: TGCGCCAGCAGCTCCGGGACTAGTAGCTCCTACAATAGGCAGTTCTTC.

CDR3 DNA sequence: TGTGCCAGCCAGGGGGCTACAAGCTCCTACAATGAGCAGTTCTTC. The encoded protein is CASQGATSSYNEQFF. The J gene is TRBJ2-1, the V gene TRBV5-4, with 8 bases matching TRBD1. With 7 bases clipped from V and 0 bases from J, the junction kept 6 bases outside the gene matches. CDR1 and CDR2 (germline): SGHNT, YYREEE (reference sequence). The CDR3 sequence is 15 residues long.

This chain links TRBV9 with TRBJ2-1, with D tentatively TRBD2 (5 bases). In germline, CDR1 is SGDLS, CDR2 YYNGEE. This CDR3 is built from 16 residues. V was trimmed by 0 bases and J by 4 bases, leaving 14 bases between them. Written as DNA, the CDR3 is TGTGCCAGCAGCGTAGTGGGGAGTCTACAATACAATGAGCAGTTCTTC. Protein sequence: CASSVVGSLQYNEQFF.